The 11 T cell receptor beta chains below all came from one sample that was sequenced in a study of early T cells in non-severe SARS-CoV-2 infection. In TCRdb, the 5' RACE reads were re-called with MiXCR into one record per CDR3 protein. Here the sample spans 80,000 to 95,000 distinct CDR3 sequences, 11% to 15% being singletons. The sample was whole blood. The receptors derive from an adult who was a healthcare worker with PCR-confirmed SARS-CoV-2 infection or an uninfected control (not recorded which).

The chain employs TRBV19 and TRBJ2-7, with a tentative D call TRBD1 (5 bases). Looked up from germline, CDR1 is LNHDA and CDR2 is SQIVND (reference sequence). The CDR3 covers 15 residues. V was cut by 6 bases and J by 1 base, with 16 bases left in between. In nucleotides, the CDR3 is TGTGCCAGTAGAGTCCAGGGCCTGGAATCCTACGAGCAGTACTTC. It translates to CASRVQGLESYEQYF.

The V and J genes are TRBV27 and TRBJ2-1; D gene unclear. Germline values: CDR1 MNHEY, CDR2 SMNVEV (reference sequence). V dropped 1 base and J dropped 5 bases, with 12 bases sitting between them. The CDR3 sequence is 15 residues long. The CDR3: CASSLYPRPNNEQFF. The CDR3, as DNA: TGTGCCAGCAGTTTATACCCCAGGCCTAACAATGAGCAGTTCTTC.

In its sample, this clonotype was seen many times. The chain is built from TRBV20-1 and TRBJ1-1; 10 nucleotides match TRBD1. From germline, CDR1 is DFQATT and CDR2 SNEGSKA (reference sequence). The CDR3 extends over 13 amino acids. The junction had 5 bases not matched to a gene; V was cut back by 5 bases and J by 5 bases. CDR3 sequence: CSALGTGVTEAFF. The DNA for the CDR3 is TGCAGTGCTCTTGGGACAGGGGTTACTGAAGCTTTCTTT.

The chain has TRBV7-9 and TRBJ1-5; 8 nucleotides line up with TRBD1. This CDR3 spans 15 amino acids. The J segment lost 5 bases and the V segment lost 5 bases, leaving 8 bases of the junction unmatched. Germline V gives CDR1 SEHNR, CDR2 FQNEAQ (reference sequence). The CDR3 nucleotides are TGTGCCAGCAGCAGCCCAGGGGGCGAGGATCAGCCCCAGCATTTT. It specifies CASSSPGGEDQPQHF.

The chain has TRBV9 and TRBJ1-1, with 7 nucleotides matching TRBD1. Per germline, CDR1 SGDLS and CDR2 YYNGEE. This CDR3 region has 15 residues. V lost 4 bases and J lost 0; bases outside the gene matches: 6. Here the CDR3 reads CASSSPQGVNTEAFF. The CDR3 nucleotides read TGTGCCAGCAGCTCCCCGCAGGGGGTGAACACTGAAGCTTTCTTT.

This clonotype was detected only a few times. CDR3: CASSIRAPTHYGYTF. CDR3 DNA sequence: TGTGCCAGTAGTATCAGGGCCCCCACACACTATGGCTACACCTTC. J is TRBJ1-2 and V is TRBV19; possibly TRBD1 for D (5 bases). V was clipped by 3 bases and J by 3 bases, with 14 bases between them. Germline values: CDR1 LNHDA, CDR2 SQIVND (reference sequence). CDR3 length equals 15 residues.

The chain recombines TRBV10-3 with TRBJ2-3, with 14 positions matching TRBD2. This CDR3 is built from 14 residues. J lost 5 bases, V lost 10 bases, and 5 bases had no gene match. CDR1 ENHRY and CDR2 SYGVKD come from the germline V gene. CDR3 coding DNA: TGTGCCACGGGACTAGCGGGGGCCCAAGATACGCAGTATTTT. Residues: CATGLAGAQDTQYF.

This clonotype came up a few times. J is TRBJ1-4 and V is TRBV7-8, with D unclear. The CDR3 sequence is 15 residues long. Per the germline V gene, CDR1 is SGHVS and CDR2 is FQNEAQ. V lost 5 bases and J lost 8, with 18 bases in between. CDR3 nucleotide sequence: TGTGCCAGCAGCCTTAATGGGGATATTGGAGAAAAACTGTTTTTT. Its translation: CASSLNGDIGEKLFF. Looking up the rest from reference TRBV7-8 and TRBJ1-4 gives the full variable domain: GAGVSQSPRYKVAKRGQDVALRCDPISGHVSLFWYQQALGQGPEFLTYFQNEAQLDKSGLPSDRFFAERPEGSVSTLKIQRTQQEDSAVYLCASSLNGDIGEKLFFGSGTQLSVL.

This clonotype was found many times. V is TRBV11-3 and J is TRBJ2-5; tentatively, D is TRBD1 or TRBD2 (5 bases each). The V end lost 2 bases, the J end lost 3 bases, and 7 bases lay between the germline ends. CDR1 is SGHNT, CDR2 YENEEA, per germline. The CDR3 is 13 amino acids. For the CDR3, the DNA is TGTGCCAGCAGCTTAATGGGGGAAGAGACCCAGTACTTC. It is translated as CASSLMGEETQYF.

This clonotype occurred many times. The V call is TRBV7-2, the J call TRBJ1-1; 10 nucleotides agree with TRBD1. The CDR3 contains 16 residues. After removal of 6 bases from V and 3 bases from J, the junction contained 10 bases not matched to a gene. Looked up from germline, CDR1 is SGHTA and CDR2 is FQGNSA. This CDR3 reads CASSPPGGQGYTEAFF. The CDR3 nucleotides are TGTGCCAGCAGTCCCCCAGGGGGACAGGGGTACACTGAAGCTTTCTTT.

This clonotype was recorded many times. The V and J genes are TRBV20-1 and TRBJ2-1, with 9 bases aligning to TRBD2. The trim removed 1 base at V and 3 bases at J, leaving 4 bases unmatched. CDR3 size: 15 residues. From germline, CDR1 is DFQATT and CDR2 SNEGSKA (reference sequence). CDR3 bases: TGCAGTGCTAGAGCCGCTAGCGGGGACTACAATGAGCAGTTCTTC. Its protein product is CSARAASGDYNEQFF.